Listed below are T cell receptor beta chains from one sample, sequenced in a study of blood T cell repertoires in COVID-19. The assay was immunoSEQ multiplex PCR, and TCRdb's table has in-frame clones only and misses some. Altogether approximately 450,000 clones are present, roughly nine tenths being singletons, with the ten largest covering 0.95% to 1.3%. The sequenced material came from PBMCs or T cells enriched from blood (not recorded which). These receptors all come from a man aged 25 to 40 who had recovered from COVID-19. Each CDR3 is given with its conserved first and last residue. The D gene is left open where the match is weak. Only part of the rows carry a size: once, few, many, or a class if the clone is expanded.

v_call,clone_size,d_call,j_call,cdr3_nt,cdr3_aa
TRBV4-1,-,-,TRBJ2-1,TGCGCCAGCAGTCGGGACAATGAGCAGTTCTTC,CASSRDNEQFF
TRBV28,-,-,TRBJ2-3,TGTGCCAGCAGTCGCAGGGGTGGCACAGATACGCAGTATTTT,CASSRRGGTDTQYF
TRBV6-5,-,TRBD1,TRBJ2-2,TGTGCCAGCAGTTCGACAGGGTTCACCGGGGAGCTGTTTTTT,CASSSTGFTGELFF
TRBV18,-,-,TRBJ1-1,TGTGCCAGCTCACCGTCGGGACTGGACGGAGTCACTGAAGCTTTCTTT,CASSPSGLDGVTEAFF
TRBV7-2,once,-,TRBJ2-4,TGTGCCAGCAGCTTAGACAGGAACATTCAGTACTTC,CASSLDRNIQYF
TRBV5-4,-,TRBD2,TRBJ2-5,TGTGCCAGCAGCTCGGGACTAGCGGGCCGCCAAGAGACCCAGTACTTC,CASSSGLAGRQETQYF
TRBV7-2,-,TRBD1,TRBJ1-5,TGTGCCAGCAGCCCTAAGGGGACAGGATATCAGCCCCAGCATTTT,CASSPKGTGYQPQHF
TRBV12-3/TRBV12-4,-,TRBD1,TRBJ2-7,TGTGCCAGCAGTCCAAGGACAGGGGGAGAGCAGTACTTC,CASSPRTGGEQYF
TRBV5-1,-,TRBD2,TRBJ2-2,TGCGCCAGCAGCTTGGGACTAGCGGGAGCAGCCGGGGAGCTGTTTTTT,CASSLGLAGAAGELFF
TRBV5-4,-,-,TRBJ2-3,TGTGCCAGCAGCTTAAGCGGCCGCACAGATACGCAGTATTTT,CASSLSGRTDTQYF
TRBV3-1/TRBV3-2,-,-,TRBJ1-3,TGTGCCAGCAGCCGAGAGAGCTCTGGAAACACCATATATTTT,CASSRESSGNTIYF
TRBV11-2,once,-,TRBJ1-3,TGTGCCAGCAGCTTAGAGGGGCGCTGGAACACCATATATTTT,CASSLEGRWNTIYF
TRBV9,-,-,TRBJ1-4,TGTGCCAGCAGCGTAGGATCAGGGGATAGTGCGGCTAATGAAAAACTGTTTTTT,CASSVGSGDSAANEKLFF
TRBV7-5,-,-,TRBJ1-5,TGTGTCAGAAGCTTAATCCATAGCAATCAGCCCCAGCATTTT,CVRSLIHSNQPQHF
TRBV10-1,-,-,TRBJ2-7,TGCGCCAGCAGTGCAAGGGACATGGGGGAGCAGTACTTC,CASSARDMGEQYF
TRBV28,-,TRBD1,TRBJ1-2,TGTGCCAGCACCAGGCAGGGGGCCCTCCCCCAATATGGCTACACCTTC,CASTRQGALPQYGYTF
TRBV7-9,few,TRBD1,TRBJ2-7,TGTGCCAGCAGCTCGAGGGACAGCCCCTACGAGCAGTACTTC,CASSSRDSPYEQYF
TRBV28,-,-,TRBJ1-2,TGTGCCAGTGGGGGACACCCCCTTGGGGGCTACACCTTC,CASGGHPLGGYTF
TRBV27,-,-,TRBJ2-3,TGTGCCAGCAGTTCACAACCCCACACAGATACGCAGTATTTT,CASSSQPHTDTQYF
TRBV5-1,-,TRBD1,TRBJ2-6,TGCGCCAGCAGCCCCGAGGGGGCGGGTGGGGCCAACGTCCTGACTTTC,CASSPEGAGGANVLTF
TRBV11-2,few,-,TRBJ1-5,TGTGCCAGCAGCGTCCAGGGGTTTAGCAATCAGCCCCAGCATTTT,CASSVQGFSNQPQHF
TRBV28,-,-,TRBJ2-7,TGTGCCAGCAGTCTCCAGGAACCTTCCTACGAGCAGTACTTC,CASSLQEPSYEQYF
TRBV12-5,-,TRBD2,TRBJ2-1,TGTGCTAGTGGACCCCCGGGACCAGGACTAGCGGGATCTTTTGAGCAGTTCTTC,CASGPPGPGLAGSFEQFF
TRBV6-5,-,TRBD2,TRBJ2-7,TGTGCCAGCGGACTAGCGGGAGTGAGCGAGCAGTACTTC,CASGLAGVSEQYF
TRBV7-2,-,-,TRBJ2-2,TGTGCCAGCACCCCGCAGGGAGGAACCGGGGAGCTGTTTTTT,CASTPQGGTGELFF
TRBV11-2,-,TRBD1,TRBJ1-2,TGTGCCAGCAGCTTATACAGGGGGCCCGCTAACTATGGCTACACCTTC,CASSLYRGPANYGYTF
TRBV6-4,-,TRBD1,TRBJ2-1,TGTGCCAGCAAACTTACAGGGGGCTCCTACAATGAGCAGTTCTTC,CASKLTGGSYNEQFF
TRBV14,once,TRBD1,TRBJ1-2,TGTGCCAGCAGCCAGGGGACAGGGGGCGGCTATGGCTACACCTTC,CASSQGTGGGYGYTF
TRBV7-9,-,TRBD2,TRBJ2-4,TGTGCCAGCAGGCCCTTTAGCGCGGGAGGGCCCAAAAACATTCAGTACTTC,CASRPFSAGGPKNIQYF
TRBV12-3/TRBV12-4,once,-,TRBJ2-5,TGTGCCAGCAGAGGACAGCCAGAGACCCAGTACTTC,CASRGQPETQYF
TRBV28,-,TRBD1,TRBJ2-1,TGTGCCAGCAGCCGGACAGGGAGGCATGAGCAGTTCTTC,CASSRTGRHEQFF